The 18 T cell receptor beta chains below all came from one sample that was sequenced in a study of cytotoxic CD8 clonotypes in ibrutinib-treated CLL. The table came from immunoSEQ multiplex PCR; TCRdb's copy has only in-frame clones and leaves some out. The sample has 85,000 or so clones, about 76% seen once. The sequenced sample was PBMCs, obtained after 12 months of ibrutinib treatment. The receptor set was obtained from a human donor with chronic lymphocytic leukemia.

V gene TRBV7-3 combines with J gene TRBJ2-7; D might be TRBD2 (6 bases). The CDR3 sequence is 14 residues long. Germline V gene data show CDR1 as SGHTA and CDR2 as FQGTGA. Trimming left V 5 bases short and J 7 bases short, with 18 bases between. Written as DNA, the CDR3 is TGTGCCAGCAGCCTGGGGGGTCTTCTGGGTGAGCAGTACTTC. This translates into CASSLGGLLGEQYF.

The CDR3 here is CASSQGSTDTQYF. DNA for the CDR3: TGTGCCAGCAGCCAAGGGAGCACAGATACGCAGTATTTT. The chain uses TRBV9 and TRBJ2-3; D ambiguous. From germline, CDR1 is SGDLS and CDR2 YYNGEE. The CDR3 extends over 13 amino acids. Trimming removed 4 bases at V and 0 bases at J, with 6 bases between. The entire variable domain, with the rest obtained from reference TRBV9 and TRBJ2-3, is as follows: DSGVTQTPKHLITATGQRVTLRCSPRSGDLSVYWYQQSLDQGLQFLIQYYNGEERAKGNILERFSAQQFPDLHSELNLSSLELGDSALYFCASSQGSTDTQYFGPGTRLTVL.

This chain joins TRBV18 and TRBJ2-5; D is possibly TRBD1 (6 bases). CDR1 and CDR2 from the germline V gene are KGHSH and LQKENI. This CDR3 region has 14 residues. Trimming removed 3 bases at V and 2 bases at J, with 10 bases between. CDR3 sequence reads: CASSPTRGQETQYF. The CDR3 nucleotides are TGTGCCAGCTCACCGACCAGGGGACAAGAGACCCAGTACTTC.

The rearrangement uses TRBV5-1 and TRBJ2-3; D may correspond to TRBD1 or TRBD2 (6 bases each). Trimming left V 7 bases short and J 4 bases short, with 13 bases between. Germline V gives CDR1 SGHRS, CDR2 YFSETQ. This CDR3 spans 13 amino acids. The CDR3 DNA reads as TGCGCCAGCTCCCCCGGGGGCGCAGATACGCAGTATTTT. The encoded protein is CASSPGGADTQYF. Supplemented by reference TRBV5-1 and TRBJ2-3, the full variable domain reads KAGVTQTPRYLIKTRGQQVTLSCSPISGHRSVSWYQQTPGQGLQFLFEYFSETQRNKGNFPGRFSGRQFSNSRSEMNVSTLELGDSALYLCASSPGGADTQYFGPGTRLTVL.

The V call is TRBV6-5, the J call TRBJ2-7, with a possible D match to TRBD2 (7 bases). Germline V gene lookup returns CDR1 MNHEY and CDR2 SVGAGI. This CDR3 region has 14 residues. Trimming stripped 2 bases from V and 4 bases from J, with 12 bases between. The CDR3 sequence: CASSYGGAGYEQYF. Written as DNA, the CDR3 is TGTGCCAGCAGTTACGGGGGGGCCGGTTACGAGCAGTACTTC.

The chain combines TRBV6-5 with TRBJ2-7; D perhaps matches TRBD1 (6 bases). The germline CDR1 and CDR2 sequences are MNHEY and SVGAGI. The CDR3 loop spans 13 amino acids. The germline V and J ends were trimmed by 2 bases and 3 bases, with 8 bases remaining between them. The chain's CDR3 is CASSYGGRYEQYF. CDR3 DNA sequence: TGTGCCAGCAGTTACGGGGGCCGCTACGAGCAGTACTTC.

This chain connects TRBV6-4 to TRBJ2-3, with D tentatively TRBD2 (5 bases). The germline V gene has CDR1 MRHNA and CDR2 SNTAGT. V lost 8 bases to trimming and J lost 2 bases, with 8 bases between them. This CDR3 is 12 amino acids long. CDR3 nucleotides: TGTGCCAGCGGGCGGGCCACAGATACGCAGTATTTT. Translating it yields CASGRATDTQYF.

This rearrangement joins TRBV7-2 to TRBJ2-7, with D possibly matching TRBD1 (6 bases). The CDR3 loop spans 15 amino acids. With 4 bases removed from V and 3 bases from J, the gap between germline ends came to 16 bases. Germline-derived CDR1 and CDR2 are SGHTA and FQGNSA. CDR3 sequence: CASSSGPDSLYEQYF. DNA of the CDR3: TGTGCCAGCAGCTCAGGACCGGACAGCCTCTACGAGCAGTACTTC.

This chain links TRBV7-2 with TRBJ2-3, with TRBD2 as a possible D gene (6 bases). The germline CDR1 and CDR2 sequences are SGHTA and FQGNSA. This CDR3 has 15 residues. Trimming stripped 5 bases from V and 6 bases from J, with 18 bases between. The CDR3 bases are TGTGCCAGCAGCCCCCGGGGAACTAGCTGGGATACGCAGTATTTT. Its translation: CASSPRGTSWDTQYF.

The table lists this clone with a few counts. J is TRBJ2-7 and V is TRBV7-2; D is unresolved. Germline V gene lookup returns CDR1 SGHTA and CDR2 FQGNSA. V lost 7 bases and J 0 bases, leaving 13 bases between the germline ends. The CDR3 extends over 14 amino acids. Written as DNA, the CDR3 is TGTGCCAGCACCCTCCCAGGCGTCTCCTACGAGCAGTACTTC. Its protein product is CASTLPGVSYEQYF.

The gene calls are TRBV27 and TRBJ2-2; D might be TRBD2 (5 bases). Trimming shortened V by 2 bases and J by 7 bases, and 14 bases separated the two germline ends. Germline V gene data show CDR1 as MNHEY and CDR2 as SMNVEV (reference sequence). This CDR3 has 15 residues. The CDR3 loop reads CASSLAHQRGGELFF. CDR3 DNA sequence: TGTGCCAGCAGTTTAGCACACCAACGGGGCGGGGAGCTGTTTTTT.

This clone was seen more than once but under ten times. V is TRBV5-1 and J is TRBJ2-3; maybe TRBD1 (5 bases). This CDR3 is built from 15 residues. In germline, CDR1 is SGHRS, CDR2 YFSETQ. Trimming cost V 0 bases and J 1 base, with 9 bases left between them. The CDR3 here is CASSLGGPRTDTQYF. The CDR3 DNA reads TGCGCCAGCAGCTTGGGGGGCCCACGCACAGATACGCAGTATTTT.

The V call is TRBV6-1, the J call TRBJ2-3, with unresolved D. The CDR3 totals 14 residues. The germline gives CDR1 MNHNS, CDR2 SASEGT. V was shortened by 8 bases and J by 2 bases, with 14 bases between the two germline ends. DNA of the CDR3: TGTGCCAGCCGTAGGACGGATTACACAGATACGCAGTATTTT. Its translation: CASRRTDYTDTQYF.

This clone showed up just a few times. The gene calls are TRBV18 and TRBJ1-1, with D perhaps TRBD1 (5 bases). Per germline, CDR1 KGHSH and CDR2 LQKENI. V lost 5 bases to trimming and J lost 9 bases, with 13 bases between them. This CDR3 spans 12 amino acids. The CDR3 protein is CASSSGTGKAFF. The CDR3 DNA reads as TGTGCCAGCTCATCCGGGACGGGGAAAGCTTTCTTT.

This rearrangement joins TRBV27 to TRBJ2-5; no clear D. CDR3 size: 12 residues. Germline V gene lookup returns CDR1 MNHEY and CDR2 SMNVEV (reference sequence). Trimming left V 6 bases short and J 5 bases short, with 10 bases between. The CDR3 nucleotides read TGTGCCAGCAGCCCTCTAGGGGAGACCCAGTACTTC. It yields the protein CASSPLGETQYF.

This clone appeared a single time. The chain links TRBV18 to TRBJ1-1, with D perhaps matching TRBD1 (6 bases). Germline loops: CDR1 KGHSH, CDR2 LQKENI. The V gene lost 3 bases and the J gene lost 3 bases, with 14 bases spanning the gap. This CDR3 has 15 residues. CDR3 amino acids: CASSPGGARDTEAFF. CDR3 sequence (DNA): TGTGCCAGCTCACCGGGGGGGGCGCGGGACACTGAAGCTTTCTTT.

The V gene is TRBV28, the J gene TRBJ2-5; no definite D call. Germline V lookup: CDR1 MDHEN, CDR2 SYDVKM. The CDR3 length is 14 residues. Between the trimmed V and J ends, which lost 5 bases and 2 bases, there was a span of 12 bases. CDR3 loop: CASSPPGRQETQYF. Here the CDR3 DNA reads TGTGCCAGCAGTCCGCCGGGCAGACAAGAGACCCAGTACTTC.

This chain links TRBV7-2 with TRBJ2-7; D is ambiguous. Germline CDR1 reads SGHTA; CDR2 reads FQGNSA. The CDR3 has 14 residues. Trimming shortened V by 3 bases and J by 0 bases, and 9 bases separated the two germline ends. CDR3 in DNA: TGTGCCAGCAGCTTTGCATTTGACTCCTACGAGCAGTACTTC. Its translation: CASSFAFDSYEQYF. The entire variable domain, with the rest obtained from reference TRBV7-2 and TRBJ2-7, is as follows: GAGVSQSPSNKVTEKGKDVELRCDPISGHTALYWYRQSLGQGLEFLIYFQGNSAPDKSGLPSDRFSAERTGGSVSTLTIQRTQQEDSAVYLCASSFAFDSYEQYFGPGTRLTVT.